This T cell receptor beta chain was sequenced for a study of graft-versus-host responses after intestinal transplantation. About the research overall: All of the recipients had induction that used anti-thymocyte globulin, then tacrolimus and steroids for approximately 3 years.

Per germline, CDR1 SGHNT and CDR2 YENEEA. Trimming took off 0 bases at V and 2 bases at J, with 8 bases between the two ends. The CDR3 has 14 residues. This clone has only one observation. As yet, its antigen is unknown. General study results and limits: Recipient marrow held GvH clones, some first seen in ileum or blood.

Here immunoSEQ multiplex PCR was the method, and the copy in TCRdb shows in-frame clones only, minus some. The sample holds roughly 75,000 clones, roughly 91% seen once. The TCR sequence derives from a human donor who received an intestinal transplant. This sample comprised unstimulated CD4+ T cells sorted from spleen or lymph node cells, obtained before intestinal transplant. The chain recombines TRBV11-3 with TRBJ2-7; D is undetermined. This chain's CDR3 is CASSLDSGTYEQYF. CDR3 nucleotide sequence: TGTGCCAGCAGCTTAGATTCAGGAACCTACGAGCAGTACTTC.